Listed here are 7 T cell receptor beta chains from one sample, sequenced in a study of CD8 T cells in ankylosing spondylitis. Each CDR3 protein gets one entry after TCRdb re-called the 5' RACE reads with MiXCR. Of about 360,000 distinct CDR3 sequences in the sample, 20% to 25% were seen once. Sample: blood, either unsorted or a sorted T cell fraction (not recorded which). These receptors were collected from a male donor with ankylosing spondylitis or in good health (not recorded which).

This chain uses TRBV6-5 with TRBJ1-2; 9 nucleotides agree with TRBD1. The V segment lost 0 bases and the J segment 8 bases; nucleotides outside the gene matches: 7. This CDR3 is built from 15 residues. The V gene's germline CDR1 is MNHEY and CDR2 SVGAGI. CDR3 sequence: CASSYSTGGDGGYTF. As DNA, the CDR3 is TGTGCCAGCAGTTACTCTACAGGGGGCGACGGGGGCTACACCTTC.

This clonotype has just a few counts. This chain connects TRBV28 to TRBJ2-5; no clear D. This CDR3 has 17 residues. Trimming pared 2 bases from V and 5 bases from J, leaving 21 bases between. CDR1 is MDHEN, CDR2 SYDVKM, per germline. The CDR3 loop is CASSLDLPRPHGETQYF. Written as DNA, the CDR3 is TGTGCCAGCAGTTTAGACTTACCTCGGCCCCACGGGGAGACCCAGTACTTC.

The chain couples TRBV7-9 to TRBJ2-7; possibly TRBD1 for D (5 bases). Germline V lookup: CDR1 SEHNR, CDR2 FQNEAQ (reference sequence). This CDR3 has 16 amino acids. Trimming removed 5 bases from V and 0 bases from J, with 17 bases in between. Written as DNA, the CDR3 is TGTGCCAGCAGCGCAGCAGACAGCTACTACTCCTACGAGCAGTACTTC. Encoded protein: CASSAADSYYSYEQYF.

There are many counts of this clonotype. V is TRBV12-3 or TRBV12-4 and J is TRBJ2-3; the D gene is possibly TRBD2 (6 bases). The CDR3 has 16 residues. Trimming left V 6 bases short and J 10 bases short, with 26 bases between. CDR3 protein: CASSPQRVAGNPAQYF. The CDR3 coding sequence is TGTGCCAGCAGCCCTCAGAGGGTGGCGGGGAATCCGGCGCAGTATTTT.

This clonotype came up many times. The chain couples TRBV12-3 or TRBV12-4 to TRBJ2-5; 10 positions agree with TRBD2. The CDR3 sequence is 15 residues long. J gave up 4 bases and V 5 bases, and 7 bases lay outside the gene matches. DNA of the CDR3: TGTGCCAGCAGTCTTAGCGGGGGGATGGGAGAGACCCAGTACTTC. Its translation is CASSLSGGMGETQYF.

The rearrangement uses TRBV7-9 and TRBJ2-7; perhaps TRBD1 as D (7 bases). CDR1 SEHNR and CDR2 FQNEAQ come from the germline V gene (reference sequence). The CDR3 extends over 16 amino acids. The V gene lost 5 bases and the J gene lost 0 bases, with 17 bases spanning the gap. CDR3 loop: CASSPQGGDDSYEQYF. The CDR3 DNA reads TGTGCCAGCAGCCCCCAGGGGGGCGACGACTCCTACGAGCAGTACTTC.

The chain joins TRBV12-3 or TRBV12-4 to TRBJ2-3, with no clear D. Between the trimmed V and J ends, which lost 2 bases and 4 bases, there was a span of 10 bases. This CDR3 region has 14 residues. DNA of the CDR3: TGTGCCAGCAGTTTAAAGCTGTCAGCAGATACGCAGTATTTT. The encoded protein is CASSLKLSADTQYF.